The 9 T cell receptor beta chains given below trace back to one sample, sequenced in a study of blood T cell repertoires in COVID-19. Sequencing used immunoSEQ multiplex PCR; TCRdb keeps in-frame clones, though not all of them. The sample carries fewer than 20,000 clones, approximately 87% recorded once. The material sequenced was peripheral blood. Receptor source: a human donor in a cohort sampled during active COVID-19.

The chain recombines TRBV6-6 with TRBJ2-7; tentative D call: TRBD1 (6 bases). Germline assignment: CDR1 MNHNY and CDR2 SVGAGI (reference sequence). V was clipped by 2 bases and J by 3 bases, with 8 bases between them. This CDR3 has 13 residues. CDR3 DNA: TGTGCCAGCAGTTACGGACAGAGCTACGAGCAGTACTTC. Translated, it gives CASSYGQSYEQYF.

This chain connects TRBV27 to TRBJ2-7, with 11 bases fitting TRBD2. This CDR3 comprises 14 residues. Trimming cost V 5 bases and J 4 bases; bases outside gene matches: 4. Germline loops: CDR1 MNHEY, CDR2 SMNVEV (reference sequence). The CDR3 spells CASSVLAGVYEQYF. CDR3 bases: TGTGCCAGCAGTGTACTAGCGGGAGTTTACGAGCAGTACTTC.

The chain recombines TRBV28 with TRBJ2-7; the match to TRBD1 covers 11 bases. There are 15 residues in the CDR3. The V gene's germline CDR1 is MDHEN and CDR2 SYDVKM. The V gene end was trimmed by 6 bases and the J gene end by 5 bases; junction bases not matched to a gene: 9. For the CDR3, the DNA is TGTGCCAGCAGCCTTATAGGGACAGGGGGAAACGAGCAGTACTTC. Protein sequence: CASSLIGTGGNEQYF.

V usage is TRBV29-1 and J usage is TRBJ2-5; D unresolved. Trimming removed 1 base at V and 0 bases at J, with 3 bases between. The germline gives CDR1 SQVTM, CDR2 ANQGSEA. The CDR3 has 12 residues. CDR3 DNA: TGCAGCGTTGAAGGCGACCAAGAGACCCAGTACTTC. This encodes CSVEGDQETQYF.

The chain combines TRBV15 with TRBJ1-3; the D gene is possibly TRBD1 (5 bases). The CDR3 spans 14 residues. V lost 0 bases, J lost 4 bases, and 7 bases lay in between. Per the germline V gene, CDR1 is LNHNV and CDR2 is YYDKDF (reference sequence). The CDR3 protein is CATSRERGGNTIYF. CDR3 DNA: TGTGCCACCAGCAGAGAACGGGGGGGAAACACCATATATTTT.

The chain has TRBV2 and TRBJ1-6; 11 bases agree with TRBD1. The length of the CDR3 is 15 residues. Germline loops: CDR1 SNHLY, CDR2 FYNNEI. J was trimmed by 5 bases and V by 3 bases; bases with no gene match: 0. CDR3 sequence (DNA): TGTGCCAGCAGTGAGGGACAGGGGGATAATTCACCCCTCCACTTT. This encodes CASSEGQGDNSPLHF.

The sample holds one count of this clone. The chain combines TRBV11-2 with TRBJ2-3; 7 bases fit TRBD2. J gave up 11 bases and V 3 bases, and 11 bases lay outside the gene matches. Looked up from germline, CDR1 is SGHAT and CDR2 is FQNNGV. The CDR3 has 14 amino acids. CDR3 sequence reads: CASSFAGLGGGQYF. CDR3 coding DNA: TGTGCCAGCAGCTTCGCCGGACTTGGGGGGGGGCAGTATTTT.

The chain employs TRBV18 and TRBJ1-2, with TRBD1 matching over 7 bases. The CDR3 contains 15 residues. V shed 1 base and J 3 bases; nucleotides not matched to a gene: 5. CDR1 is KGHSH, CDR2 LQKENI, per germline. DNA of the CDR3: TGTGCCAGCTCACCACTCACCGGGACAGACTATGGCTACACCTTC. Translation: CASSPLTGTDYGYTF.

This chain joins TRBV27 and TRBJ2-1; TRBD2 aligns across 11 bases. Germline CDR1 and CDR2: MNHEY and SMNVEV (reference sequence). This CDR3 spans 16 amino acids. V trimming: 5 bases; J trimming: 4 bases; junction bases outside the gene matches: 7. The CDR3 nucleotides read TGTGCCAGCAGTCCAACTAGCGGGGGCGCGTACAATGAGCAGTTCTTC. Encoded protein: CASSPTSGGAYNEQFF.